One and the same sample provided the 18 T cell receptor beta chains below, sequenced in a study of cytomegalovirus exposure and HLA in healthy donors. Researchers ran the PCR with 60 Vbeta and 13 Jbeta primers. Assay used: immunoSEQ multiplex PCR; TCRdb lists only in-frame clones, some missing. The data hold 50,000 to 55,000 clones, with approximately 52% observed a single time. Sequenced input: PBMCs. These receptors were collected from a human donor in good health.

The sample holds a few counts of this clone. V and J are TRBV9 and TRBJ1-5, with 8 bases identical to TRBD1. Germline-derived CDR1 and CDR2 are SGDLS and YYNGEE. This CDR3 is 14 amino acids long. V shed 4 bases, J shed 6 bases, and the junction held 6 bases outside the gene matches. The CDR3 reads CASSPGQGGQPQHF. The CDR3 DNA follows: TGTGCCAGCAGCCCAGGACAGGGAGGTCAGCCCCAGCATTTT.

This clone was observed a handful of times. The genes are TRBV5-6 and TRBJ2-7; D gene unclear. CDR1 SGHDT and CDR2 YYEEEE come from the germline V gene. Trimming took 5 bases from V and 0 from J, leaving 6 bases between them. The CDR3 totals 12 residues. This CDR3 is CASRLHSYEQYF. The DNA for the CDR3 is TGTGCCAGCAGGTTGCACTCCTACGAGCAGTACTTC.

The J gene is TRBJ2-1, the V gene TRBV11-2; TRBD1 aligns across 7 bases. V dropped 5 bases and J dropped 8; count of bases not matched to a gene: 12. The germline V gene encodes CDR1 SGHAT and CDR2 FQNNGV. The CDR3 has 15 residues. The CDR3 here is CASSQGRGRGYEQFF. The DNA for the CDR3 is TGTGCCAGCAGCCAAGGTCGGGGCAGGGGGTATGAGCAGTTCTTC.

The chain combines TRBV2 with TRBJ2-1; 11 bases agree with TRBD2. CDR1 is SNHLY and CDR2 is FYNNEI in the germline V gene. Unmatched junction bases numbered 12, after V lost 7 bases and J lost 10 bases. This CDR3 spans 15 amino acids. Here the CDR3 DNA reads TGTGCCAGCACTCGGACTAGCGGGTACGAGACCGAGCAGTTCTTC. Translation: CASTRTSGYETEQFF.

The J gene is TRBJ2-3, the V gene TRBV30; D uncertain. CDR3 length equals 13 residues. CDR1 GTSNPN and CDR2 SVGIG come from the germline V gene (reference sequence). Trimming took off 4 bases at V and 5 bases at J, with 13 bases between the two ends. CDR3 protein: CAWNPRLGDTQYF. The CDR3, as DNA: TGTGCCTGGAACCCGAGACTTGGAGATACGCAGTATTTT.

This clone was detected only a few times. The CDR3 here is CASSLEGQGSGLDTGELFF. The CDR3 coding sequence is TGCGCCAGCAGCTTGGAAGGGCAGGGGAGTGGTTTGGACACCGGGGAGCTGTTTTTT. This chain links TRBV5-1 with TRBJ2-2, with a possible D match to TRBD1 (6 bases). Germline V gives CDR1 SGHRS, CDR2 YFSETQ. V gave up 0 bases and J gave up 3 bases, with 21 bases separating them. The CDR3 is 19 amino acids.

This clone has only a few counts. The rearrangement links TRBV28 to TRBJ2-5, with TRBD2 identical over 8 bases. This CDR3 comprises 15 residues. Germline V gene data show CDR1 as MDHEN and CDR2 as SYDVKM. The V gene end was trimmed by 2 bases and the J gene end by 5 bases; junction bases not matched to a gene: 7. This CDR3 is CASSLPGGAKETQYF. The CDR3 region has the DNA TGTGCCAGCAGTTTACCCGGGGGGGCCAAGGAGACCCAGTACTTC. Full variable domain (remainder filled in from reference TRBV28 and TRBJ2-5): DVKVTQSSRYLVKRTGEKVFLECVQDMDHENMFWYRQDPGLGLRLIYFSYDVKMKEKGDIPEGYSVSREKKERFSLILESASTNQTSMYLCASSLPGGAKETQYFGPGTRLLVL.

This clone was recorded a few times. For the CDR3, the DNA is TGCAGCGACCAGCCGGGACAGGGGGCTGGGAGCTATGGCTACACCTTC. Its protein product is CSDQPGQGAGSYGYTF. This chain connects TRBV29-1 to TRBJ1-2, with TRBD1 matching over 12 bases. This CDR3 spans 16 amino acids. The V gene's germline CDR1 is SQVTM and CDR2 ANQGSEA. Trimming cost V 7 bases and J 4 bases; bases outside gene matches: 13.

This chain connects TRBV5-4 to TRBJ1-6; TRBD1 might be the D (5 bases). Germline assignment: CDR1 SGHNT and CDR2 YYREEE (reference sequence). This CDR3 is 14 amino acids long. V dropped 7 bases and J dropped 7 bases, with 15 bases sitting between them. CDR3 protein: CASQGSGVNSPLHF. CDR3 sequence (DNA): TGTGCCAGCCAGGGTAGTGGCGTCAATTCACCCCTCCACTTT.

The V gene is TRBV5-1, the J gene TRBJ1-1, with a possible D match to TRBD1 (6 bases). V lost 4 bases and J lost 1, with 14 bases in between. This CDR3 is 15 amino acids long. Germline assignment: CDR1 SGHRS and CDR2 YFSETQ. The CDR3 nucleotides read TGCGCCAGCAGCGGGGGCGGCGGGCGGAACACTGAAGCTTTCTTT. Amino acid sequence: CASSGGGGRNTEAFF.

This clone is a singleton in its sample. The V and J genes are TRBV7-2 and TRBJ1-6; no reliable D call. In germline, CDR1 is SGHTA, CDR2 FQGNSA. Trimming pared 3 bases from V and 7 bases from J, leaving 4 bases between. The CDR3 has 12 residues. CDR3 nucleotide sequence: TGTGCCAGCAGCTTCCAGAATTCACCCCTCCACTTT. Translating gives CASSFQNSPLHF.

The rearrangement uses TRBV7-2 and TRBJ1-3; D is ambiguous. Trimming left V 2 bases short and J 4 bases short, with 12 bases between. The CDR3 has 15 amino acids. Germline V CDR1 and CDR2: SGHTA, FQGNSA. The CDR3 region has the DNA TGTGCCAGCAGCTTAATAGGCAGGCGAGGAAACACCATATATTTT. This codes for CASSLIGRRGNTIYF.

CDR3 coding DNA: TGTGCCAGCAGTGAAGCGCGGATGTCTCACGTCGGGTATGGCTACACCTTC. Translation: CASSEARMSHVGYGYTF. This sequence joins TRBV2 and TRBJ1-2; D gene unclear. Germline V gene sequence: CDR1 SNHLY, CDR2 FYNNEI. The CDR3 is 17 residues long. Trimming took off 0 bases at V and 5 bases at J, with 19 bases between the two ends.

This rearrangement joins TRBV30 to TRBJ2-5; D not certain. The V end lost 2 bases, the J end lost 5 bases, and 15 bases lay between the germline ends. CDR3 length: 14 residues. CDR1 and CDR2 from the germline V gene are GTSNPN and SVGIG (reference sequence). CDR3 loop: CAWSLGARLETQYF. Here the CDR3 DNA reads TGTGCCTGGAGTCTAGGTGCCCGTTTGGAGACCCAGTACTTC. The complete variable domain, with remaining parts taken from reference TRBV30 and TRBJ2-5, reads SQTIHQWPATLVQPVGSPLSLECTVEGTSNPNLYWYRQAAGRGLQLLFYSVGIGQISSEVPQNLSASRPQDRQFILSSKKLLLSDSGFYLCAWSLGARLETQYFGPGTRLLVL.

This rearrangement joins TRBV5-4 to TRBJ2-7; the D gene is possibly TRBD1 (6 bases). Trimming took off 4 bases at V and 5 bases at J, with 10 bases between the two ends. CDR1 and CDR2 (germline): SGHNT, YYREEE (reference sequence). CDR3 length: 12 amino acids. The CDR3 DNA reads TGTGCCAGCAGCGGACAGTCCCACGAGCAGTACTTC. It is translated as CASSGQSHEQYF.

The chain joins TRBV5-1 to TRBJ2-7; 7 nucleotides line up with TRBD2. Germline assignment: CDR1 SGHRS and CDR2 YFSETQ. J lost 5 bases, V lost 1 base, and 3 bases had no gene match. The CDR3 sequence is 13 residues long. CDR3 nucleotide sequence: TGCGCCAGCAGCTTGCGGCGGGGGAACGAGCAGTACTTC. It yields the protein CASSLRRGNEQYF.

V gene TRBV30 combines with J gene TRBJ1-5; TRBD1 is a possible D gene (6 bases). Trimming stripped 0 bases from V and 0 bases from J, with 12 bases between. The CDR3 has 16 amino acids. Per the germline V gene, CDR1 is GTSNPN and CDR2 is SVGIG (reference sequence). The CDR3 nucleotides read TGTGCCTGGAGTGTCTCGACAGGATATAGCAATCAGCCCCAGCATTTT. Its protein product is CAWSVSTGYSNQPQHF.

The genes are TRBV5-5 and TRBJ1-6; D might be TRBD1 (5 bases). CDR1 SGHKS and CDR2 YYEKEE come from the germline V gene (reference sequence). The CDR3 covers 14 residues. Trimming took off 4 bases at V and 9 bases at J, with 14 bases between the two ends. The CDR3 nucleotides read TGTGCCAGCAGCCGTACAGACAGTTTTTCACCCCTCCACTTT. As protein: CASSRTDSFSPLHF.